The sequence of this T cell receptor (beta chain) was determined in a study of cytomegalovirus exposure and HLA in healthy donors. Study-wide findings and caveats: In the 120 validation repertoires, just under 95% of cluster scores exceeded 0, per a later analysis. Published work reported that the classifier diagnosed cytomegalovirus status with high specificity and sensitivity.

TCRdb's copy holds only in-frame clones and misses some; the assay was immunoSEQ multiplex PCR. The sample lists 150,000 to 200,000 clones; approximately 86% were seen once. The donors were members of the roughly 120-subject validation cohort (separate from the approximately 730-subject first cohort). This CDR3 is 17 amino acids long. Trimming pared 5 bases from V and 1 base from J, leaving 20 bases between. The germline V gene has CDR1 SGHAT and CDR2 FQNNGV. In regard to this clone: The antigen remains unidentified.

The V call is TRBV11-2, the J call TRBJ2-5; D possibly corresponds to TRBD2 (6 bases). The sequence came from a woman aged 18-30 years in good health and CMV-seronegative. The sequencing input was PBMCs. The CDR3, as DNA: TGTGCCAGCAGCCCGCCCTGGAGAGCGGGCCGCCAAGAGACCCAGTACTTC. Its protein product is CASSPPWRAGRQETQYF. The full variable domain, completed using reference TRBV11-2 and TRBJ2-5, is EAGVAQSPRYKIIEKRQSVAFWCNPISGHATLYWYQQILGQGPKLLIQFQNNGVVDDSQLPKDRFSAERLKGVDSTLKIQPAKLEDSAVYLCASSPPWRAGRQETQYFGPGTRLLVL.